The present T cell receptor (beta chain) was sequenced within a study of blood T cell repertoires in COVID-19 (dated by TCRdb to about 2020). For context, the study as a whole: Collaborator samples came from the United States, Italy and Spain and covered acute and convalescent phases of COVID-19. The prospective study material was composed of cDNA or gDNA derived from T cells, B-cell-depleted T cells, or PBMCs. Subjects who had been exposed to COVID-19, were actively infected with it, or had recovered from it provided the deeply sampled blood TCRbeta repertoires that made up the dataset. The samples were drawn from the first 160 participants of the ongoing ImmuneRACE study and from about 1,200 subjects provided by 6 global collaborators. Where HLA class I and class II types were available, the types were taken from metadata supplied by the sample provider, not from assay-based typing. The repertoires were released in a freely available public database meant as a resource for research on the immune response to SARS-CoV-2. Nearly every sample came with metadata listing a de-identified subject ID, COVID-19 status, age in years and sex.

A remark on this clone: There is no known antigen for this receptor. The record has no base qualities; no much larger clone is one base away.

The immunoSEQ Assay, a bias-controlled multiplex PCR, was used to amplify TCRbeta CDR3 regions from genomic DNA. In the source study's methods: The number of nucleated cells in each sample was estimated by amplification of reference gene primers within the assay. Sequence reads were collapsed and filtered to measure the absolute abundance of every unique TCRbeta CDR3 rearrangement. For each sample, productive Simpson clonality was calculated as the square root of Simpson's diversity index across productive rearrangements. Imported from immuneACCESS, the table was reduced by TCRdb to in-frame sequences with V and J called. These copies leave out some clones; in studies compared against another copy, an unresolved V gene accounts for under half, and the cause of the remainder is not known. V, J and clone size are those of that table, while D and trimming were read from the DNA. Counted in this sample were roughly 49,000 clones; around four fifths of them appeared once. The biggest ten clones account for 5.5% to 7.5% of the sample.

Whole blood was collected in K2EDTA tubes by collaborating institutions according to the institutions' own protocols. Collaborator samples were shipped for TCRbeta analysis as frozen whole blood, isolated PBMCs, or DNA extracted from either sample type. Looking up the germline V gene yields CDR1 MGHRA and CDR2 YSYEKL. The CDR3, cysteine through phenylalanine, is 17 amino acids long. Only the CDR3 DNA is retained, 51 bases long and in frame from the first base. After removal of 4 bases from V and 4 bases from J, the junction retains 13 bases not matched to a gene. What the authors observed across the whole study: Clinical and demographic metadata were provided uncurated, with the amount varying by source and participant.

Source material: peripheral blood. The chain uses TRBV4-1 and TRBJ2-5; TRBD2 agrees with 9 junctional bases. This receptor was obtained from a woman older than 75 with acute or convalescent COVID-19. The CDR3 corresponds to CASSLIEGLAFPETQYF. The nucleotides are TGCGCCAGCAGCCTCATTGAGGGACTAGCATTCCCAGAGACCCAGTACTTC.